Following are 32 T cell receptor beta chains from one sample sequenced in a study of blood T cell repertoires in COVID-19. Assay: immunoSEQ multiplex PCR; the TCRdb copy retains only in-frame clones and omits some. The sample lists a few hundred thousand clones, roughly 89% occurring once. The sequenced sample was peripheral blood. The receptors come from a woman aged 40 to 50 who had recovered from COVID-19.

A single count supports this clone. The J gene is TRBJ1-4, the V gene TRBV18, with D tentatively TRBD1 (6 bases). V was trimmed by 6 bases and J by 7 bases, leaving 15 bases between them. Germline assignment: CDR1 KGHSH and CDR2 LQKENI. This CDR3 comprises 14 residues. The DNA for the CDR3 is TGTGCCAGCTCCCCCGGGACAACGGGTGAAAAACTGTTTTTT. Translating gives CASSPGTTGEKLFF.

This chain links TRBV2 with TRBJ2-5; 13 bases map to TRBD2. The germline CDR1 and CDR2 sequences are SNHLY and FYNNEI. This CDR3 comprises 15 residues. Unmatched junction bases numbered 4, after V lost 5 bases and J lost 4 bases. The DNA of the CDR3 is TGTGCCAGCAGTTCCGGGACTAGCGGGGCAGAGACCCAGTACTTC. Its protein is CASSSGTSGAETQYF.

The chain carries TRBV4-1 and TRBJ1-1; tentative D call: TRBD1 (6 bases). The CDR3 has 19 residues. V was trimmed by 1 base and J by 0 bases, leaving 21 bases between them. From germline, CDR1 is MGHRA and CDR2 YSYEKL. The CDR3 nucleotides read TGCGCCAGCAGCCAAGGGGAATATAAAGGACAGTACATGAACACTGAAGCTTTCTTT. It yields the protein CASSQGEYKGQYMNTEAFF.

The chain combines TRBV29-1 with TRBJ1-1, with D maybe TRBD1 (5 bases). CDR1 SQVTM and CDR2 ANQGSEA come from the germline V gene. V lost 6 bases, J lost 2 bases, and 7 bases lay in between. The CDR3 totals 11 residues. In DNA form, the CDR3 reads TGCAGCGTCGACAGCAACACTGAAGCTTTCTTT. It is translated as CSVDSNTEAFF.

In this sample, this clone turned up once. The chain has TRBV6-5 and TRBJ1-1; no clear D. CDR1 MNHEY and CDR2 SVGAGI come from the germline V gene. The CDR3 length is 13 residues. V lost 2 bases and J lost 0, with 4 bases in between. CDR3 bases: TGTGCCAGCAGTTACCGGGTGAACACTGAAGCTTTCTTT. Residues: CASSYRVNTEAFF.

The chain has TRBV18 and TRBJ1-6; D unclear. Trimming pared 3 bases from V and 14 bases from J, leaving 14 bases between. The CDR3 is 13 amino acids. CDR1 and CDR2 from the germline V gene are KGHSH and LQKENI. This CDR3 is CASSPSADGSLHF. CDR3 bases: TGTGCCAGCTCACCGTCAGCGGACGGATCCCTCCACTTT.

This clone was counted a single time. This chain uses TRBV28 with TRBJ2-7; TRBD1 aligns across 9 bases. Germline V gene sequence: CDR1 MDHEN, CDR2 SYDVKM. The ends lost 7 bases at V and 4 bases at J; junction bases unmatched: 11. This CDR3 contains 15 residues. This chain's CDR3 is CASNLGDRVLYEQYF. CDR3 nucleotide sequence: TGTGCCAGCAATCTAGGGGACAGGGTACTTTACGAGCAGTACTTC.

The chain carries TRBV2 and TRBJ1-4; 10 bases fit TRBD1. Germline V gene lookup returns CDR1 SNHLY and CDR2 FYNNEI. This CDR3 has 13 amino acids. V dropped 1 base and J dropped 10; count of bases not matched to a gene: 0. The CDR3 DNA is TGTGCCAGCAGTGAAGGGACAGGGGGAAAACTGTTTTTT. Its protein product is CASSEGTGGKLFF.

The J gene is TRBJ2-1, the V gene TRBV19; 7 bases match TRBD2. The CDR3 spans 10 residues. V trimming: 9 bases; J trimming: 8 bases; junction bases outside the gene matches: 1. CDR1 is LNHDA, CDR2 SQIVND, per germline (reference sequence). CDR3 in amino acids: CASGGYEQFF. The CDR3 region has the DNA TGTGCCAGCGGGGGGTATGAGCAGTTCTTC.

This rearrangement joins TRBV19 to TRBJ1-2, with 7 bases lining up with TRBD1. CDR1 and CDR2 from the germline V gene are LNHDA and SQIVND (reference sequence). CDR3 length: 14 amino acids. V lost 5 bases and J lost 6; bases outside the gene matches: 9. CDR3 DNA: TGTGCCAGTAGTCGGGACAGCAATATCCATGGCTACACCTTC. As protein: CASSRDSNIHGYTF. The full variable domain, rest sourced from reference TRBV19 and TRBJ1-2, is DGGITQSPKYLFRKEGQNVTLSCEQNLNHDAMYWYRQDPGQGLRLIYYSQIVNDFQKGDIAEGYSVSREKKESFPLTVTSAQKNPTAFYLCASSRDSNIHGYTFGSGTRLTVV.

The chain combines TRBV2 with TRBJ2-3; the D gene is possibly TRBD1 (5 bases). The V gene lost 9 bases and the J gene lost 8 bases, with 15 bases spanning the gap. The CDR3 is 12 residues long. Per germline, CDR1 SNHLY and CDR2 FYNNEI. CDR3 region: CARNLQGTTQYF. The CDR3 region has the DNA TGTGCCAGAAATTTGCAGGGTACTACGCAGTATTTT.

This clone was seen only once. This chain joins TRBV4-1 and TRBJ2-5; 11 bases are shared with TRBD2. Germline loops: CDR1 MGHRA, CDR2 YSYEKL. The CDR3 is made up of 15 amino acids. The junction had 7 bases not matched to a gene; V was cut back by 5 bases and J by 5 bases. The CDR3 loop is CASSFVAGGRETQYF. The CDR3 DNA sequence: TGCGCCAGCAGCTTTGTAGCGGGGGGGCGGGAGACCCAGTACTTC.

This sequence joins TRBV28 and TRBJ2-3; possibly TRBD1 for D (6 bases). The CDR3 runs 15 residues. CDR1 is MDHEN and CDR2 is SYDVKM in the germline V gene. Trimming took off 6 bases at V and 4 bases at J, with 17 bases between the two ends. CDR3 loop: CASRYSDRASDTQYF. CDR3 bases: TGTGCCAGCAGATACTCGGACAGAGCTTCAGATACGCAGTATTTT. Variable domain in full (rest from reference TRBV28 and TRBJ2-3): DVKVTQSSRYLVKRTGEKVFLECVQDMDHENMFWYRQDPGLGLRLIYFSYDVKMKEKGDIPEGYSVSREKKERFSLILESASTNQTSMYLCASRYSDRASDTQYFGPGTRLTVL.

This rearrangement joins TRBV19 to TRBJ1-6; TRBD1 aligns across 9 bases. V trimming: 5 bases; J trimming: 12 bases; junction bases outside the gene matches: 11. Germline V gene data show CDR1 as LNHDA and CDR2 as SQIVND (reference sequence). The length of the CDR3 is 15 residues. In DNA form, the CDR3 reads TGTGCCAGTAGTCCCCGGGACAGGGCTCTTAGACCCCTCCACTTT. Translation: CASSPRDRALRPLHF.

V gene TRBV4-2 combines with J gene TRBJ2-3; D is possibly TRBD1 (6 bases). V was cut by 0 bases and J by 3 bases, with 10 bases left in between. The CDR3 is 15 residues long. Germline V gene lookup returns CDR1 LGHNA and CDR2 YNFKEQ. DNA of the CDR3: TGTGCCAGCAGCCAAGAAAAACAGGGAACAGATACGCAGTATTTT. Amino acid sequence: CASSQEKQGTDTQYF.

The chain links TRBV7-9 to TRBJ2-4; D uncertain. This CDR3 contains 16 residues. Germline V gives CDR1 SEHNR, CDR2 FQNEAQ (reference sequence). V was clipped by 1 base and J by 0 bases, with 10 bases between them. CDR3 protein: CASSLDEAKAKNIQYF. CDR3 nucleotide sequence: TGTGCCAGCAGCTTAGATGAAGCCAAAGCCAAAAACATTCAGTACTTC.

This clone was counted once. This sequence joins TRBV3-1 (or the pseudogene TRBV3-2) and TRBJ2-4; weak D call: TRBD2 (6 bases). Trimming pared 0 bases from V and 0 bases from J, leaving 9 bases between. The germline CDR1 and CDR2 sequences are LGHDT and YNNKEL (reference sequence). The CDR3 sequence is 16 residues long. CDR3 sequence reads: CASSQERELAKNIQYF. For the CDR3, the DNA is TGTGCCAGCAGCCAAGAACGGGAGCTAGCCAAAAACATTCAGTACTTC.

This chain links TRBV6-2 or TRBV6-3 with TRBJ1-1, with TRBD1 matching over 10 bases. The V and J ends lost 6 bases and 5 bases, in that order; junction bases with no gene match: 9. CDR3 length equals 15 residues. From germline, CDR1 is MNHEY and CDR2 SVGEGT. CDR3 region: CASSPRDRGGTEAFF. The CDR3 bases are TGTGCCAGCAGCCCCAGGGACAGGGGAGGAACTGAAGCTTTCTTT.

This chain connects TRBV28 to TRBJ1-1; D is perhaps TRBD1 (6 bases). The CDR3 sequence is 16 residues long. Germline V gives CDR1 MDHEN, CDR2 SYDVKM. Trimming cost V 3 bases and J 0 bases, with 14 bases left between them. CDR3: CASSFEQGIMNTEAFF. CDR3 DNA sequence: TGTGCCAGCAGTTTCGAACAGGGAATCATGAACACTGAAGCTTTCTTT. Full variable domain (missing parts from reference TRBV28 and TRBJ1-1): DVKVTQSSRYLVKRTGEKVFLECVQDMDHENMFWYRQDPGLGLRLIYFSYDVKMKEKGDIPEGYSVSREKKERFSLILESASTNQTSMYLCASSFEQGIMNTEAFFGQGTRLTVV.

The chain couples TRBV25-1 to TRBJ2-1; 11 positions match TRBD2. Germline V gene lookup returns CDR1 MGHDK and CDR2 SYGVNS. V was clipped by 10 bases and J by 2 bases; unmatched bases: 10. The CDR3 contains 16 residues. CDR3 amino acids: CATLEASGGTYNEQFF. CDR3 DNA sequence: TGTGCCACCCTGGAAGCTAGCGGGGGGACCTACAATGAGCAGTTCTTC.

The CDR3 bases are TGTGCCAGCAGTTGGTGGGACGGAGGGGAGACCCAGTACTTC. Protein sequence: CASSWWDGGETQYF. The chain carries TRBV6-2 or TRBV6-3 and TRBJ2-5; a possible D gene is TRBD2 (6 bases). V lost 4 bases to trimming and J lost 5 bases, with 14 bases between them. The germline V gene encodes CDR1 MNHEY and CDR2 SVGEGT. The CDR3 is made up of 14 amino acids.

This clone was picked up one time. This rearrangement joins TRBV6-1 to TRBJ1-5; D is unresolved. The CDR3 is 19 residues long. Germline CDR1 and CDR2: MNHNS and SASEGT. V was clipped by 0 bases and J by 0 bases, with 18 bases between them. Here the CDR3 DNA reads TGTGCCAGCAGTGAAGCGAGGGAGAATGACCGTTATAGCAATCAGCCCCAGCATTTT. Protein product: CASSEARENDRYSNQPQHF.

This clone was seen only once. The chain links TRBV20-1 to TRBJ1-6; possible D gene TRBD1, 5 bases. CDR1 and CDR2 from the germline V gene are DFQATT and SNEGSKA (reference sequence). Trimming cost V 6 bases and J 7 bases, with 13 bases left between them. The CDR3 spans 13 residues. CDR3 nucleotides: TGCAGTGCCAGTGACAGTCTCAATTCACCCCTCCACTTT. Amino acids: CSASDSLNSPLHF.

The chain employs TRBV24-1 and TRBJ2-1, with 10 bases fitting TRBD2. With V trimmed by 0 bases and J by 6 bases, 7 bases remained unmatched. The V gene's germline CDR1 is KGHDR and CDR2 SFDVKD. The CDR3 contains 17 residues. The CDR3 nucleotides are TGTGCCACCAGTGATTTGCACGGGCTAGCGGGGGCCAATGAGCAGTTCTTC. It yields the protein CATSDLHGLAGANEQFF.

The chain combines TRBV6-5 with TRBJ1-2; TRBD1 is a possible D gene (6 bases). The CDR3 sequence is 13 residues long. Germline V gene lookup returns CDR1 MNHEY and CDR2 SVGAGI. Trimming pared 6 bases from V and 8 bases from J, leaving 16 bases between. The CDR3 DNA follows: TGTGCCAGCAGAAGACAGGAGCGAGAAGGCTACACCTTC. Amino acids: CASRRQEREGYTF.

The chain employs TRBV6-5 and TRBJ2-7; possible D gene TRBD2, 6 bases. Per the germline V gene, CDR1 is MNHEY and CDR2 is SVGAGI. Between the trimmed V and J ends, which lost 7 bases and 0 bases, there was a span of 10 bases. The CDR3 runs 13 residues. The CDR3 region is CASKEGPSYEQYF. The CDR3 bases are TGTGCCAGCAAGGAGGGGCCCTCCTACGAGCAGTACTTC.

Remarks on this clone: Other nucleotide sequences in the sample specify the same CDR3. The J gene is TRBJ2-2, the V gene TRBV4-2, with 8 bases identical to TRBD1. Germline values: CDR1 LGHNA, CDR2 YNFKEQ. The CDR3 totals 17 residues. V shed 3 bases, J shed 2 bases, and the junction held 8 bases outside the gene matches. CDR3 in DNA: TGTGCCAGCAGCCAGGAGACAGGGGTAGGAAACACCGGGGAGCTGTTTTTT. It is translated as CASSQETGVGNTGELFF.

The genes are TRBV6-5 and TRBJ1-1, with unresolved D. Trimming took off 8 bases at V and 1 base at J, with 11 bases between the two ends. The germline V gene has CDR1 MNHEY and CDR2 SVGAGI. CDR3 length equals 13 residues. CDR3 DNA sequence: TGTGCCAGCTCTAGTGGGAGGAACACTGAAGCTTTCTTT. Protein sequence: CASSSGRNTEAFF.

This chain connects TRBV14 to TRBJ1-6; D gene unclear. The CDR3 has 15 residues. V lost 2 bases to trimming and J lost 0 bases, with 5 bases between them. In germline, CDR1 is SGHDN, CDR2 FVKESK. For the CDR3, the DNA is TGTGCCAGCAGCCAACGGAGCTCCTATAATTCACCCCTCCACTTT. Protein: CASSQRSSYNSPLHF.

This chain uses TRBV28 with TRBJ1-4; D is perhaps TRBD1 (6 bases). Germline lookup yields CDR1 MDHEN and CDR2 SYDVKM. Trimming removed 3 bases from V and 5 bases from J, with 13 bases in between. The CDR3 runs to 15 residues. CDR3 region: CASSFWGQGNEKLFF. CDR3 sequence (DNA): TGTGCCAGCAGTTTTTGGGGGCAGGGGAATGAAAAACTGTTTTTT.

The V and J genes are TRBV10-3 and TRBJ2-1; 8 bases map to TRBD2. With 5 bases clipped from V and 5 bases from J, the junction kept 8 bases outside the gene matches. CDR1 is ENHRY, CDR2 SYGVKD, per germline. The CDR3 is 15 amino acids. In DNA form, the CDR3 reads TGTGCCATCAGTACCCGGGGGGGTCTGGACAATGAGCAGTTCTTC. This sequence encodes CAISTRGGLDNEQFF.

In this sample, this clone turned up a few times. The chain employs TRBV7-3 and TRBJ1-1, with a possible D match to TRBD1 (6 bases). The CDR3 is 14 residues long. Germline values: CDR1 SGHTA, CDR2 FQGTGA. V was pared by 5 bases and J by 1 base, with 11 bases between. This CDR3 reads CASSLTGQNTEAFF. As DNA, the CDR3 is TGTGCCAGCAGCCTCACGGGACAGAACACTGAAGCTTTCTTT.